The clone carrying this T cell receptor beta chain was detected only once. This specimen belongs to a study of cytomegalovirus exposure and HLA in healthy donors. PCR amplification relied on 60 Vbeta primers (plus 13 Jbeta primers). TCRdb's table, derived via immunoSEQ multiplex PCR, lists solely in-frame clones and lacks some. The sample gives approximately 100,000 clones, roughly 70% of which show up once; about a tenth is in the top ten. The sequencing input was PBMCs. This TCR was sampled from a middle-aged man in good health and CMV-seropositive.

Here the CDR3 DNA reads TGTGCCAGCAGCTTAGCGGGAACAGGGTTAGGCAATGAGCAGTTCTTC. It translates to CASSLAGTGLGNEQFF. The genes are TRBV7-8 and TRBJ2-1; possibly TRBD1 for D (6 bases). With 0 bases removed from V and 6 bases from J, the gap between germline ends came to 15 bases. CDR3 length: 16 amino acids. Germline CDR1 and CDR2: SGHVS and FQNEAQ.